The sample holds many counts of the clone carrying this TCR beta chain. Its target is not known. Two-round multiplex PCR, the amplification method, yielded TCR beta CDR3 from genomic DNA. The use of primers specific to each TRBV and TRBJ gene characterized first-round PCR. TCRdb reprocessed the multiplex PCR reads with MiXCR, giving one entry per CDR3 protein. The profile covers about 34,000 distinct CDR3 sequences, with roughly a third appearing a single time and roughly 17% taken by the ten largest. The data were taken from a study of prognosis after radiotherapy for stage I lung cancer. Study-level information: Concurrent therapy with stereotactic body radiotherapy was received by no patient.

The patient cohort was node-negative on CT and PET/CT, with no prior chemotherapy, radiotherapy or other malignancies. There were roughly 5.8 milliliters of peripheral blood drawn at each of two time points. Study outcomes and limitations: Reports indicated that TRBV and TRBJ gene usage differed between patients with and without metastases, including differences in some 10 V and a couple of J genes after SBRT.

Trimming removed 0 bases from V and 0 bases from J, with 11 bases in between. The CDR3 length is 16 residues. Germline V gene lookup returns CDR1 SGDLS and CDR2 YYNGEE. This chain links TRBV9 with TRBJ2-3, with D possibly TRBD1 on 5 matching bases. The sample here was PBMCs, taken before or after stereotactic body radiation therapy (not recorded which). The sequence derives from a donor aged 50 or older with non-small cell lung cancer. CDR3 region: CASSVAGATSTDTQYF. CDR3 sequence (DNA): TGTGCCAGCAGCGTAGCTGGGGCAACTAGCACAGATACGCAGTATTTT. Drawing the rest from reference TRBV9 and TRBJ2-3, the complete variable domain is DSGVTQTPKHLITATGQRVTLRCSPRSGDLSVYWYQQSLDQGLQFLIQYYNGEERAKGNILERFSAQQFPDLHSELNLSSLELGDSALYFCASSVAGATSTDTQYFGPGTRLTVL.